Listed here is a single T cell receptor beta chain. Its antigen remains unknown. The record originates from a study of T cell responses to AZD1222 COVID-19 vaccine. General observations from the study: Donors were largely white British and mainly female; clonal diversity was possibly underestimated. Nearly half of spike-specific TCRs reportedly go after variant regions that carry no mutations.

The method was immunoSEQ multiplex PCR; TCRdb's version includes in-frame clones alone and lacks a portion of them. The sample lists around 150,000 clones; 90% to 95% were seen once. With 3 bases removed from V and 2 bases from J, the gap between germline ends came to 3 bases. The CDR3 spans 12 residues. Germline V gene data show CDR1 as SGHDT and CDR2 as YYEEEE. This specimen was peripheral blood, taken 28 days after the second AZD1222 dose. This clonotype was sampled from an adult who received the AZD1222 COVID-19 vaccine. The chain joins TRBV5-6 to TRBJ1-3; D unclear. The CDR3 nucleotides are TGTGCCAGCAGCTCAGCTGGAAACACCATATATTTT. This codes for CASSSAGNTIYF.